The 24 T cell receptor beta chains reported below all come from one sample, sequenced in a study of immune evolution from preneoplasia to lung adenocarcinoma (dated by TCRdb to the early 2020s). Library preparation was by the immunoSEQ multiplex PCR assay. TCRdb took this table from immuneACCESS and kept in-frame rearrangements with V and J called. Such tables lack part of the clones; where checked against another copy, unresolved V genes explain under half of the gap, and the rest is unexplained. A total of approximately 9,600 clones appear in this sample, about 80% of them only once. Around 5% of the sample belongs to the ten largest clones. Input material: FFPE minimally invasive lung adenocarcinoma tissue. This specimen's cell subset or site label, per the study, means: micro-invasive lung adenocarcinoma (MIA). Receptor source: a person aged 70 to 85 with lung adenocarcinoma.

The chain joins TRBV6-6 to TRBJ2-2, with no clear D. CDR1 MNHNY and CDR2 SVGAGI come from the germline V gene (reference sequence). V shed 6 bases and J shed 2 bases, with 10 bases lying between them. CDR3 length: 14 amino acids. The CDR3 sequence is CASRRDYNTGELFF. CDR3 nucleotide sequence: TGTGCCAGCAGGAGAGATTACAACACCGGGGAGCTGTTTTTT.

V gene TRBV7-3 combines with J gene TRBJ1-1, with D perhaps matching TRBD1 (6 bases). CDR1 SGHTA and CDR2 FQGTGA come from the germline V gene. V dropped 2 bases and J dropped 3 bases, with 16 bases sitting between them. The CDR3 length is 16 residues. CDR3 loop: CASSLVPTRGDTEAFF. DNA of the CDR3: TGTGCCAGCAGCTTAGTCCCGACGAGGGGGGACACTGAAGCTTTCTTT.

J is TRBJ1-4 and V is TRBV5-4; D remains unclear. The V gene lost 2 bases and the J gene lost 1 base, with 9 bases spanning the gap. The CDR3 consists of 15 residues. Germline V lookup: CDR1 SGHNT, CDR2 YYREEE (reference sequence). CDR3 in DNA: TGTGCCAGCAGCTTCGGGCGGGGAACTAATGAAAAACTGTTTTTT. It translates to CASSFGRGTNEKLFF.

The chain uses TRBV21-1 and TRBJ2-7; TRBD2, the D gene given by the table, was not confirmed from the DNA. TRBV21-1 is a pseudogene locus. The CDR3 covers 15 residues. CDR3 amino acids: CASSPRLAGVHEQYF. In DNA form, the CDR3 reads TGTGCCAGCAGCCCACGACTAGCGGGAGTCCACGAGCAGTACTTC.

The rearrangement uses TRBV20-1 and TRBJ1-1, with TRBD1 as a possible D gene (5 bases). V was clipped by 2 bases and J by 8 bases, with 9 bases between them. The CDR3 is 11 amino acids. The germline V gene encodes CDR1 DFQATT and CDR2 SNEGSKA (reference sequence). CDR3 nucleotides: TGCAGTGCTAGATATGACAGCGAAGCTTTCTTT. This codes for CSARYDSEAFF.

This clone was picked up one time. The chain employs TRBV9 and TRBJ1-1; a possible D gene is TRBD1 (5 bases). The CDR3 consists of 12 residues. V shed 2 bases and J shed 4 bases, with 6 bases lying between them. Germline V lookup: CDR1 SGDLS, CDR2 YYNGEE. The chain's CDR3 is CASSVGGTEAFF. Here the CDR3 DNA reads TGTGCCAGCAGCGTGGGGGGCACTGAAGCTTTCTTT.

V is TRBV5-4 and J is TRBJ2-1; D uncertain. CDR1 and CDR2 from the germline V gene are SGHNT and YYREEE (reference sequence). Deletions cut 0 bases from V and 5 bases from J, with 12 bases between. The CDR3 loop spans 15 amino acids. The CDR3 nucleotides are TGTGCCAGCAGCTTGGGTCGGCAGGAACACAATGAGCAGTTCTTC. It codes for CASSLGRQEHNEQFF.

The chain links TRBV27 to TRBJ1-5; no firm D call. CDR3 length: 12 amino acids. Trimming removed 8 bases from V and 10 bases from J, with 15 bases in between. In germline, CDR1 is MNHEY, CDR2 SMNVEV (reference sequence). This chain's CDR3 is CASGRGNAPQHF. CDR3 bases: TGTGCCAGCGGACGCGGAAACGCTCCCCAGCATTTT.

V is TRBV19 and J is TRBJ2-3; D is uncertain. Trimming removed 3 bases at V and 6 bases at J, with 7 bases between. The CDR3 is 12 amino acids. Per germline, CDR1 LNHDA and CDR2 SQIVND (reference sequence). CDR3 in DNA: TGTGCCAGTAGTATCGGGTTGGATACGCAGTATTTT. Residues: CASSIGLDTQYF.

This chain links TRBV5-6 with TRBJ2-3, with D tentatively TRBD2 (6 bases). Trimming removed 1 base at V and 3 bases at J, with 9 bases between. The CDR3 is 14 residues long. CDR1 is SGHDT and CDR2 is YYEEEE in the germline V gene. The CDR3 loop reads CASSLRTTTDTQYF. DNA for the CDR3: TGTGCCAGCAGCTTGCGGACTACAACAGATACGCAGTATTTT.

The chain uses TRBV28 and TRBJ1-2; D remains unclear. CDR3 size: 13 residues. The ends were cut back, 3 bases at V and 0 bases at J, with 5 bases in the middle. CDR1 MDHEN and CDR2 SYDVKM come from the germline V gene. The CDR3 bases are TGTGCCAGCAGTTTGATTCCTAACTATGGCTACACCTTC. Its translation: CASSLIPNYGYTF.

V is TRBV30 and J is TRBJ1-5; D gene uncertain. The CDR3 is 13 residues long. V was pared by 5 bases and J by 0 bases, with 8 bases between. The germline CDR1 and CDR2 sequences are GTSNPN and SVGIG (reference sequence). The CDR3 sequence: CAWQEYSNQPQHF. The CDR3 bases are TGTGCCTGGCAAGAATATAGCAATCAGCCCCAGCATTTT.

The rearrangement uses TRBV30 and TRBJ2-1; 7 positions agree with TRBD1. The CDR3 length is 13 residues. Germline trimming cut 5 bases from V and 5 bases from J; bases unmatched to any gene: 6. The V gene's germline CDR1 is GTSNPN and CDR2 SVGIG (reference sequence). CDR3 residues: CAWSTGMDNEQFF. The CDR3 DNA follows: TGTGCCTGGTCGACAGGGATGGACAATGAGCAGTTCTTC. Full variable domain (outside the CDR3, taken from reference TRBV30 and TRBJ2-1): SQTIHQWPATLVQPVGSPLSLECTVEGTSNPNLYWYRQAAGRGLQLLFYSVGIGQISSEVPQNLSASRPQDRQFILSSKKLLLSDSGFYLCAWSTGMDNEQFFGPGTRLTVL.

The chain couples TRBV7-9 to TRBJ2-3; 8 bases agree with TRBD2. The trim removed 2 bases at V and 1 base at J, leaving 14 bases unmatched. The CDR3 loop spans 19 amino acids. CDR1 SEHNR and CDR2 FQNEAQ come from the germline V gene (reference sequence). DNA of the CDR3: TGTGCCAGCAGCTTACCCCTGCCCCGGGGGGGCGAAGGCACAGATACGCAGTATTTT. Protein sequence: CASSLPLPRGGEGTDTQYF.

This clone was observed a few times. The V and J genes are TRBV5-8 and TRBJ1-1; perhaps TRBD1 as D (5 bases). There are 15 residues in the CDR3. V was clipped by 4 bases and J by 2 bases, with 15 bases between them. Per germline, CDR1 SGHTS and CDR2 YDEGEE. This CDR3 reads CASSRRGVGNTEAFF. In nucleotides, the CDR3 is TGTGCCAGCAGCCGACGGGGGGTTGGAAACACTGAAGCTTTCTTT.

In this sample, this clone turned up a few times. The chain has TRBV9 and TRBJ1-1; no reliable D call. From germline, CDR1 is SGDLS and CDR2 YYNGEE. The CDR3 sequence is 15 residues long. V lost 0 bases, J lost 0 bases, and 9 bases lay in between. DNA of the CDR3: TGTGCCAGCAGCGTAGAAGGCAGGATGAACACTGAAGCTTTCTTT. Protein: CASSVEGRMNTEAFF.

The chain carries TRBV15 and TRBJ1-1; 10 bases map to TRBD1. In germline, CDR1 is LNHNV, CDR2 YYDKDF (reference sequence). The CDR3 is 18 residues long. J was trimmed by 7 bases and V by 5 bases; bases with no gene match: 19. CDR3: CATSRFSGTGVFGREAFF. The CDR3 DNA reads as TGTGCCACCAGCCGATTTTCCGGGACAGGGGTTTTCGGGCGTGAAGCTTTCTTT. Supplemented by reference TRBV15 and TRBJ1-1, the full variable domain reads DAMVIQNPRYQVTQFGKPVTLSCSQTLNHNVMYWYQQKSSQAPKLLFHYYDKDFNNEADTPDNFQSRRPNTSFCFLDIRSPGLGDTAMYLCATSRFSGTGVFGREAFFGQGTRLTVV.

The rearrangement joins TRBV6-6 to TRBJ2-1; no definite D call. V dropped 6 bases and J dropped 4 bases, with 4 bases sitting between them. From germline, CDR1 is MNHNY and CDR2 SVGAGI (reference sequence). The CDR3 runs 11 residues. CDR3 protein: CASRDYNEQFF. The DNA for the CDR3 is TGTGCCAGCAGGGATTACAATGAGCAGTTCTTC.

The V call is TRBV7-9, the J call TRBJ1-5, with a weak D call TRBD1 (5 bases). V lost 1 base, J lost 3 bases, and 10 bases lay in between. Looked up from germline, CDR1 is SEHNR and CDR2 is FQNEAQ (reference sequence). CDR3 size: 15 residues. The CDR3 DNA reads TGTGCCAGCAGCTTAGGCGGGGGATCCAATCAGCCCCAGCATTTT. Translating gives CASSLGGGSNQPQHF.

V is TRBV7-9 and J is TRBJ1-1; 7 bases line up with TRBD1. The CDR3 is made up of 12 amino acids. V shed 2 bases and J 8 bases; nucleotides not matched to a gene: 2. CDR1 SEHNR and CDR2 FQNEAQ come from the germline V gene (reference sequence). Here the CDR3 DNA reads TGTGCCAGCAGCTTAAGGGGGCCCGAAGCTTTCTTT. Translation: CASSLRGPEAFF. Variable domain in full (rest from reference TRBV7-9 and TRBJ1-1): DTGVSQNPRHKITKRGQNVTFRCDPISEHNRLYWYRQTLGQGPEFLTYFQNEAQLEKSRLLSDRFSAERPKGSFSTLEIQRTEQGDSAMYLCASSLRGPEAFFGQGTRLTVV.

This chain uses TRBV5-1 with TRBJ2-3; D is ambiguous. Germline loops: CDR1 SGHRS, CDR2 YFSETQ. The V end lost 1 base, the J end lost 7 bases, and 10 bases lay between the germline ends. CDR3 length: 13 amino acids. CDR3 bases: TGCGCCAGCAGCTTGACGCGTCTAAATACGCAGTATTTT. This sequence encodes CASSLTRLNTQYF.

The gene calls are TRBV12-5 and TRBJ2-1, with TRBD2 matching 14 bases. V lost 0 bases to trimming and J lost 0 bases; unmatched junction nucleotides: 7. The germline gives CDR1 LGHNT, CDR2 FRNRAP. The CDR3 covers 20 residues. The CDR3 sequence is CASGLVDGLAGGISYNEQFF. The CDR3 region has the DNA TGTGCTAGTGGTTTGGTGGATGGACTAGCGGGAGGCATCTCCTACAATGAGCAGTTCTTC.

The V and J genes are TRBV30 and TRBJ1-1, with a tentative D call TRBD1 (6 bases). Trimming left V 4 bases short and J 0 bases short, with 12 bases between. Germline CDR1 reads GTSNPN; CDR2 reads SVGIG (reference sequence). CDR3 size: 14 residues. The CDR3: CAWNHGTLNTEAFF. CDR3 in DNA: TGTGCCTGGAATCACGGGACACTGAACACTGAAGCTTTCTTT. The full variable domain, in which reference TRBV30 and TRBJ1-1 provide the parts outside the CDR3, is SQTIHQWPATLVQPVGSPLSLECTVEGTSNPNLYWYRQAAGRGLQLLFYSVGIGQISSEVPQNLSASRPQDRQFILSSKKLLLSDSGFYLCAWNHGTLNTEAFFGQGTRLTVV.

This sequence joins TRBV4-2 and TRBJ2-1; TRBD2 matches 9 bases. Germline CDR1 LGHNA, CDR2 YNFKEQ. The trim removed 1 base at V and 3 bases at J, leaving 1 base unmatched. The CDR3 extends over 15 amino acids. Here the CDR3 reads CASSQGTSVYNEQFF. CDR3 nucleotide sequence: TGTGCCAGCAGCCAAGGGACTAGCGTCTACAATGAGCAGTTCTTC.